The clone carrying this T cell receptor beta chain showed up many times. The entry originates in a study of low-dose radiotherapy and immunotherapy resistance in tumors. Study-level information: Cohort 1 was given 0.5 Gy fractions every 2 weeks, 6.5 Gy in total.

Time point here: before trial treatment. Primers used for first-strand cDNA, a TRAV- and TRBV-specific set, covered both alpha and beta chains. Amplification, which lasted 15 to 20 PCR cycles, used a constant-region primer and V-primer adapter to amplify TCRs. One entry per CDR3 protein results from TCRdb running MiXCR on the reads. The data show tens of thousands of distinct CDR3 sequences, less than 35% seen once. This CDR3 has 17 amino acids. Germline assignment: CDR1 LNHDA and CDR2 SQIVND (reference sequence). V was clipped by 6 bases and J by 6 bases, with 25 bases between them. V is TRBV19 and J is TRBJ2-3; either TRBD1 or TRBD2 may supply D (6 bases each). This specimen consisted of PBMCs, obtained before treatment. This clonotype was sampled from a female donor with ovarian cancer. The CDR3 is CASSPRGRPLRFDTQYF. CDR3 sequence (DNA): TGTGCCAGTAGCCCACGGGGGCGGCCCCTTCGATTTGATACGCAGTATTTT.